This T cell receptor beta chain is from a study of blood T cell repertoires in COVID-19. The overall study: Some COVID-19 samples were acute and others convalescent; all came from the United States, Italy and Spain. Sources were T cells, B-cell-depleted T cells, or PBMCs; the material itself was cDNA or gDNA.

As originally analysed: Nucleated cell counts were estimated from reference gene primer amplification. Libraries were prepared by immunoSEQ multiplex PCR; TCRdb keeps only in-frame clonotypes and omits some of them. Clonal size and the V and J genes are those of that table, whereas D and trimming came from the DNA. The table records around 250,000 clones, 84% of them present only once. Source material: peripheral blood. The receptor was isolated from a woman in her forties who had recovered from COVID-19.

The CDR3 nucleotides read TGTGCCAGCAGCCCGGGACAGGGGAATGGCTACACCTTC. It codes for CASSPGQGNGYTF. This sequence joins TRBV7-2 and TRBJ1-2; 10 bases are a match to TRBD1. After removal of 5 bases from V and 6 bases from J, the junction contained 3 bases not matched to a gene. The CDR3 covers 13 residues. CDR1 is SGHTA, CDR2 FQGNSA, per germline. Based on the CDR3 plus reference TRBV7-2 and TRBJ1-2, the full variable domain is GAGVSQSPSNKVTEKGKDVELRCDPISGHTALYWYRQSLGQGLEFLIYFQGNSAPDKSGLPSDRFSAERTGGSVSTLTIQRTQQEDSAVYLCASSPGQGNGYTFGSGTRLTVV.